Given below is one T cell receptor (beta chain) in context. No antigen is known for it. Germline CDR1 SGHAT, CDR2 FQNNGV. After removal of 3 bases from V and 8 bases from J, the junction contained 5 bases not matched to a gene. CDR3 length: 15 amino acids. This entry is derived from a study of T-cell reconstitution after alpha-beta-depleted transplantation in children. Study findings and constraints: Surviving thymic progenitors and recipient T cells were the source of high TCRbeta diversity at day 60 in some patients. T-cell counts and diversity at one year post-transplant came mainly from newly produced T cells. Several hundred expanded graft clones reportedly gave rise to the alpha-beta T cells present about two months after transplant.

During its preparation, the TCRbeta library received unique molecular identifiers. TCRdb used MiXCR to reprocess the PCR reads, holding one entry per CDR3 protein. The sample consists of approximately 520,000 distinct CDR3 sequences, about an eighth of them appearing once. The specimen comprised PBMCs, mostly from graft donor cells, sampled 180 days after TCRalphabeta/CD19-depleted stem cell transplant. The source of this sequence is a female patient between 2 and 15 years old who had a stem cell transplant for aplastic anemia, so the T cells may come from the graft donor. The chain couples TRBV11-2 to TRBJ2-1; TRBD2 matches 12 bases. Here the CDR3 reads CASSLTSGSQDEQFF. DNA of the CDR3: TGTGCCAGCAGCTTGACTAGCGGGAGTCAGGATGAGCAGTTCTTC.